These 21 T cell receptor beta chains originate from one sample sequenced in a study of sequential checkpoint blockade in melanoma. The method was immunoSEQ multiplex PCR; TCRdb's version includes in-frame clones alone and lacks a portion of them. The sample lists approximately 13,000 clones, less than 35% seen once, with roughly 15% in the top ten. Regarding treatment: randomized to nivolumab then ipilimumab (arm A) or the reverse (arm B). Sequenced here: tumor tissue (inferred from file names), sampled from a patient given nivolumab and ipilimumab in sequence. The source is a human donor with melanoma.

The J gene is TRBJ2-1, the V gene TRBV15, with a tentative D call TRBD2 (6 bases). CDR1 is LNHNV, CDR2 YYDKDF, per germline (reference sequence). Trimming left V 3 bases short and J 4 bases short, with 10 bases between. The length of the CDR3 is 14 residues. CDR3 residues: CATSRGGIYNEQFF. In DNA, the CDR3 is TGTGCCACCAGCAGGGGCGGGATTTACAATGAGCAGTTCTTC.

There are a few counts of this clone. CDR3 DNA: TGTGCCAGCAGTTACTCAGGAGGGTGGGACACAGATACGCAGTATTTT. Translation: CASSYSGGWDTDTQYF. The chain has TRBV6-8 and TRBJ2-3, with a weak D call TRBD2 (6 bases). The CDR3 is 16 amino acids. Trimming stripped 0 bases from V and 2 bases from J, with 12 bases between. The germline CDR1 and CDR2 sequences are MNHGY and SAAAGT.

The chain uses TRBV28 and TRBJ1-2; D is ambiguous. V lost 8 bases, J lost 3 bases, and 10 bases lay in between. Germline values: CDR1 MDHEN, CDR2 SYDVKM. This CDR3 has 12 amino acids. Written as DNA, the CDR3 is TGTGCCAGCGAGGACGGCGACTATGGCTACACCTTC. As protein: CASEDGDYGYTF.

This clone was picked up many times. The chain couples TRBV6-8 to TRBJ1-1; 7 bases line up with TRBD1. V trimming: 5 bases; J trimming: 9 bases; junction bases outside the gene matches: 9. This CDR3 comprises 13 residues. Germline V CDR1 and CDR2: MNHGY, SAAAGT. The DNA for the CDR3 is TGTGCCAGCAGTGTAATAGGGGACAGCAAAGCTTTCTTT. It yields the protein CASSVIGDSKAFF.

The chain has TRBV19 and TRBJ2-7; 11 bases are shared with TRBD2. The length of the CDR3 is 15 residues. Trimming at V came to 1 base and at J to 2 bases, leaving 1 base not matched to a gene. Germline lookup yields CDR1 LNHDA and CDR2 SQIVND (reference sequence). CDR3 region: CASSIVAGGPYEQYF. CDR3 bases: TGTGCCAGTAGTATAGTAGCGGGAGGGCCCTACGAGCAGTACTTC. Based on the CDR3 plus reference TRBV19 and TRBJ2-7, the full variable domain is DGGITQSPKYLFRKEGQNVTLSCEQNLNHDAMYWYRQDPGQGLRLIYYSQIVNDFQKGDIAEGYSVSREKKESFPLTVTSAQKNPTAFYLCASSIVAGGPYEQYFGPGTRLTVT.

The chain joins TRBV29-1 to TRBJ1-1, with D perhaps matching TRBD1 (6 bases). Trimming removed 3 bases at V and 0 bases at J, with 11 bases between. CDR1 is SQVTM and CDR2 is ANQGSEA in the germline V gene. The CDR3 consists of 14 residues. CDR3 nucleotides: TGCAGCGTTGAGCCCCGGGGGCTGAACACTGAAGCTTTCTTT. It yields the protein CSVEPRGLNTEAFF. Using reference TRBV29-1 and TRBJ1-1 for the parts outside the CDR3, the full variable domain is SAVISQKPSRDICQRGTSLTIQCQVDSQVTMMFWYRQQPGQSLTLIATANQGSEATYESGFVIDKFPISRPNLTFSTLTVSNMSPEDSSIYLCSVEPRGLNTEAFFGQGTRLTVV.

V and J are TRBV11-3 and TRBJ2-7, with D perhaps TRBD1 or TRBD2 (5 bases each). Between the trimmed V and J ends, which lost 3 bases and 5 bases, there was a span of 14 bases. Germline values: CDR1 SGHNT, CDR2 YENEEA. The CDR3 is 14 residues long. DNA for the CDR3: TGTGCCAGCAGCTTGGGACCGGTGGGCGACGAGCAGTACTTC. Translation gives CASSLGPVGDEQYF. Filled out from reference TRBV11-3 and TRBJ2-7, the complete variable domain reads EAGVVQSPRYKIIEKKQPVAFWCNPISGHNTLYWYLQNLGQGPELLIRYENEEAVDDSQLPKDRFSAERLKGVDSTLKIQPAELGDSAVYLCASSLGPVGDEQYFGPGTRLTVT.

This clone was observed a handful of times. The chain recombines TRBV6-8 with TRBJ1-1, with 9 bases aligning to TRBD1. CDR1 is MNHGY, CDR2 SAAAGT, per germline. V lost 0 bases and J lost 0; bases outside the gene matches: 2. This CDR3 region has 16 residues. The CDR3 spells CASSYSRDRVNTEAFF. CDR3 DNA sequence: TGTGCCAGCAGTTACTCGAGGGACAGGGTGAACACTGAAGCTTTCTTT.

The chain recombines TRBV29-1 with TRBJ2-7, with 11 bases identical to TRBD2. V lost 6 bases to trimming and J lost 3 bases; unmatched junction nucleotides: 4. CDR3 length: 13 amino acids. The germline CDR1 and CDR2 sequences are SQVTM and ANQGSEA. The CDR3 DNA follows: TGCAGCGTGACTAGCGGGGCCAACTACGAGCAGTACTTC. This codes for CSVTSGANYEQYF.

The gene calls are TRBV19 and TRBJ1-1, with 7 bases fitting TRBD1. Per the germline V gene, CDR1 is LNHDA and CDR2 is SQIVND (reference sequence). After removal of 5 bases from V and 0 bases from J, the junction contained 3 bases not matched to a gene. This CDR3 comprises 14 residues. The CDR3 bases are TGTGCCAGTAGTCCGACAGGGATGAACACTGAAGCTTTCTTT. Translated, it gives CASSPTGMNTEAFF.

J is TRBJ2-5 and V is TRBV10-2; no definite D call. CDR1 is WSHSY and CDR2 is SAAADI in the germline V gene. V was pared by 0 bases and J by 5 bases, with 4 bases between. This CDR3 is built from 12 residues. This CDR3 reads CASSESGETQYF. The DNA for the CDR3 is TGCGCCAGCAGTGAGTCGGGTGAGACCCAGTACTTC.

CDR3: CASRPGGLNEKLFF. CDR3 in DNA: TGTGCCAGTAGGCCAGGGGGTCTTAATGAAAAACTGTTTTTT. The V call is TRBV19, the J call TRBJ1-4, with 7 bases identical to TRBD1. Germline values: CDR1 LNHDA, CDR2 SQIVND (reference sequence). V trimming: 6 bases; J trimming: 4 bases; junction bases outside the gene matches: 5. CDR3 size: 14 residues.

This clone was detected a few times. V gene TRBV6-8 combines with J gene TRBJ2-1; 7 bases match TRBD2. The length of the CDR3 is 13 residues. V shed 11 bases and J 0 bases; nucleotides not matched to a gene: 4. In germline, CDR1 is MNHGY, CDR2 SAAAGT. The CDR3: CAVGRDSYNEQFF. The DNA of the CDR3 is TGTGCCGTAGGGAGGGACTCCTACAATGAGCAGTTCTTC.

J is TRBJ2-1 and V is TRBV15, with 9 bases that match TRBD2. Germline V gene sequence: CDR1 LNHNV, CDR2 YYDKDF (reference sequence). The CDR3 contains 17 residues. V trimming: 1 base; J trimming: 4 bases; junction bases outside the gene matches: 8. CDR3 sequence: CATSRVGGRAGYNEQFF. Here the CDR3 DNA reads TGTGCCACCAGCAGAGTTGGCGGGAGGGCCGGTTACAATGAGCAGTTCTTC.

The chain employs TRBV28 and TRBJ2-1; TRBD2 is a possible D gene (6 bases). The CDR3 has 16 amino acids. Germline V gene sequence: CDR1 MDHEN, CDR2 SYDVKM. V dropped 8 bases and J dropped 8 bases, with 25 bases sitting between them. CDR3 nucleotide sequence: TGTGCCAGCTCATCGTCAGACGCGGGATTGCGGGATGAGCAGTTCTTC. Translated, it gives CASSSSDAGLRDEQFF.

V and J are TRBV6-8 and TRBJ1-2; 7 bases fit TRBD1. The trim removed 5 bases at V and 7 bases at J, leaving 10 bases unmatched. The CDR3 extends over 14 amino acids. The V gene's germline CDR1 is MNHGY and CDR2 SAAAGT. The CDR3 nucleotides are TGTGCCAGCAGTCACCCCGGGACAGTCTCTGGCTACACCTTC. Its translation is CASSHPGTVSGYTF.

The table lists this clone with many counts. The chain couples TRBV11-3 to TRBJ2-7, with 11 bases aligning to TRBD2. V shed 1 base, J shed 0 bases, and the junction held 11 bases outside the gene matches. This CDR3 spans 19 amino acids. The V gene's germline CDR1 is SGHNT and CDR2 YENEEA. The CDR3 loop reads CASSLVGGSSGRFSYEQYF. CDR3 in DNA: TGTGCCAGCAGCTTAGTAGGAGGATCTAGCGGGAGGTTCTCCTACGAGCAGTACTTC.

The chain has TRBV14 and TRBJ2-1; no firm D call. Trimming left V 3 bases short and J 4 bases short, with 1 base between. Germline values: CDR1 SGHDN, CDR2 FVKESK. The CDR3 contains 11 residues. The CDR3 nucleotides read TGTGCCAGCAGCCAGTACAATGAGCAGTTCTTC. Protein: CASSQYNEQFF. Full variable domain (outside the CDR3, taken from reference TRBV14 and TRBJ2-1): EAGVTQFPSHSVIEKGQTVTLRCDPISGHDNLYWYRRVMGKEIKFLLHFVKESKQDESGMPNNRFLAERTGGTYSTLKVQPAELEDSGVYFCASSQYNEQFFGPGTRLTVL.

The chain is built from TRBV5-1 and TRBJ2-1, with 10 positions matching TRBD2. The CDR3 loop spans 14 amino acids. Germline CDR1 reads SGHRS; CDR2 reads YFSETQ. Germline trimming cut 4 bases from V and 6 bases from J; bases unmatched to any gene: 4. The CDR3 sequence: CASSQRTSGNEQFF. The CDR3, as DNA: TGCGCCAGCAGCCAAAGGACTAGCGGCAATGAGCAGTTCTTC.

This clone showed up just a few times. The genes are TRBV5-1 and TRBJ1-4; D gene ambiguous. The CDR3 contains 15 residues. Germline loops: CDR1 SGHRS, CDR2 YFSETQ. Trimming removed 2 bases from V and 5 bases from J, with 13 bases in between. The CDR3 region has the DNA TGCGCCAGCAGCTTTGGGGAGGGTGCCAATGAAAAACTGTTTTTT. It encodes CASSFGEGANEKLFF.

The chain combines TRBV18 with TRBJ2-3; no clear D gene. V shed 2 bases and J shed 2 bases, with 5 bases lying between them. Germline V gene sequence: CDR1 KGHSH, CDR2 LQKENI. This CDR3 has 13 amino acids. The CDR3 protein is CASSPGVTDTQYF. The DNA of the CDR3 is TGTGCCAGCTCACCAGGGGTCACAGATACGCAGTATTTT.